Listed below are T cell receptor beta chains from one sample, sequenced in a study of a mutant IDH1 vaccine in newly diagnosed glioma. Clones were read by immunoSEQ multiplex PCR, and TCRdb kept only the in-frame ones, dropping some. The data hold under 80,000 clones, with roughly 85% observed a single time. The specimen was PBMCs, collected from a glioma patient treated with radiotherapy, temozolomide or both. Receptor source: a man aged 30 to 39 with glioma. CDR3s include the opening cysteine and the closing phenylalanine or tryptophan. A D gene is named only where the DNA matches it firmly. The listing skips clone size in some rows; elsewhere it reads once, few, many or a size class.

>TRBV9|.|15|TRBJ2-2|TRBD1
TGTGCCAGCAGCGTAGGTCAGGGGGCGAGCGGGGAGCTGTTTTTT
CASSVGQGASGELFF
>TRBV9|few|15|TRBJ1-1|TRBD1
TGTGCCAGCAGCGTAGCGGACAGGGCATACACTGAAGCTTTCTTT
CASSVADRAYTEAFF
>TRBV9|few|13|TRBJ1-1|.
TGTGCCAGCAGCGTAGCGACGTCAGGGGAAGCTTTCTTT
CASSVATSGEAFF
>TRBV30|.|20|TRBJ2-7|TRBD2
TGTGCCTGGAGTCCCCGCTATGGGAGCGGGGGGTCCCCTCGGAACTACGAGCAGTACTTC
CAWSPRYGSGGSPRNYEQYF
>TRBV9|.|12|TRBJ1-6|.
TGTGCCAGCAGCGCGACCGGCTCACCCCTCCACTTT
CASSATGSPLHF
>TRBV11-1|.|15|TRBJ1-1|.
TGTGCCAGCAGCTTAGGTAGGGGCCGGAACACTGAAGCTTTCTTT
CASSLGRGRNTEAFF
>TRBV10-1|.|14|TRBJ2-2|.
TGCGCCAGCAGTGAAGTAGCGGCCACCGGGGAGCTGTTTTTT
CASSEVAATGELFF
>TRBV6-1|once|13|TRBJ2-7|.
TGTGCCAGCATTCCCTATCCCTCCTACGAGCAGTACTTC
CASIPYPSYEQYF
>TRBV15|once|14|TRBJ2-5|.
TGTGCCACCAGCAGAGCGGGGTTGGGAGAGACCCAGTACTTC
CATSRAGLGETQYF
>TRBV4-1|.|19|TRBJ2-3|TRBD2
TGCGCCAGCAGCCAAGAAGGTTGGGCTAGCGGCGCTAGCACAGATACGCAGTATTTT
CASSQEGWASGASTDTQYF
>TRBV18|.|12|TRBJ1-2|.
TGTGCCAGCTCTTCACAGGGAGGTGGCTACACCTTC
CASSSQGGGYTF
>TRBV6-6|.|14|TRBJ2-5|.
TGTGCCAGCAGTTACCTGGGGGCGCAAGAGACCCAGTACTTC
CASSYLGAQETQYF
>TRBV18|.|14|TRBJ1-3|.
TGTGCCAGCTCCCAAAAACAGGGAGGAAACACCATATATTTT
CASSQKQGGNTIYF